The source of this TCR beta chain is a study of T-cell memory formation after mild COVID-19. Study at large: The two donors had largely donor-specific TCR clusters.

Points from the study as a whole: Mainly in CM and EM were contracting CD4+ clones; CD8+ were in EMRA.

Constant-segment primers and 5'RACE yielded cDNA libraries for TCR alpha and TCR beta, each carrying sample barcodes and UMIs. TCRdb processed the 5' RACE reads anew with MiXCR; each CDR3 protein has one entry. The table records about 140,000 distinct CDR3 sequences, roughly 13% of them present only once. V gave up 4 bases and J gave up 5 bases; unmatched junction bases: 8. Germline V gene lookup returns CDR1 SGHVS and CDR2 FQNEAQ. The length of the CDR3 is 15 residues. A note on this clonotype: What it binds is unknown.

The chain recombines TRBV7-8 with TRBJ2-7, with 10 bases aligning to TRBD2. The material sequenced was PBMCs or a T cell subset sorted from them (not recorded which). This sequence originates from an adult woman who had mild COVID-19 (a few samples of this study predate the infection). Cell type and time point are not known. The CDR3 protein is CASSSKAGGPHEQYF. The CDR3 DNA reads as TGTGCCAGCAGCTCCAAAGCGGGAGGGCCTCACGAGCAGTACTTC. Filled out from reference TRBV7-8 and TRBJ2-7, the complete variable domain reads GAGVSQSPRYKVAKRGQDVALRCDPISGHVSLFWYQQALGQGPEFLTYFQNEAQLDKSGLPSDRFFAERPEGSVSTLKIQRTQQEDSAVYLCASSSKAGGPHEQYFGPGTRLTVT.